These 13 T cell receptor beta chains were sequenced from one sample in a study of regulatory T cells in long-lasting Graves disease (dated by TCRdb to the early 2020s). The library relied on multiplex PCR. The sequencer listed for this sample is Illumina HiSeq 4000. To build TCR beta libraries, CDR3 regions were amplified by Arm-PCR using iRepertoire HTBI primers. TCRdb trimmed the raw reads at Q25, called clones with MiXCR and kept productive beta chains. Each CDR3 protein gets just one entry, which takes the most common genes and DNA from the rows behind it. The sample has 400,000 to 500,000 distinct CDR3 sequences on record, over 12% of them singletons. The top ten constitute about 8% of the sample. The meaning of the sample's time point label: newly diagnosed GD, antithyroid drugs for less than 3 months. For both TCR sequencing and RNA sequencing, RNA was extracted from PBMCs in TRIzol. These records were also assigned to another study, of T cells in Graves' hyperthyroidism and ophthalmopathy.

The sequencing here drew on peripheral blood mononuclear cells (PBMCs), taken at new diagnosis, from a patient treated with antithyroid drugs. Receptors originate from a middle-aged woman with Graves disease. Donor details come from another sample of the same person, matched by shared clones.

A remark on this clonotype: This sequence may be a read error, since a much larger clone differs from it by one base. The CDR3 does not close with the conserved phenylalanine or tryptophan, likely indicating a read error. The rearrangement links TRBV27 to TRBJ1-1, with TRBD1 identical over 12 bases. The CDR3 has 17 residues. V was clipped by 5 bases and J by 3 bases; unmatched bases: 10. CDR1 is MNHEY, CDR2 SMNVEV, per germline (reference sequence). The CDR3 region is CASSPWGTGGGYTEAFI. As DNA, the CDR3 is TGTGCCAGCAGTCCATGGGGGACAGGGGGCGGGTACACTGAAGCTTTCATT.

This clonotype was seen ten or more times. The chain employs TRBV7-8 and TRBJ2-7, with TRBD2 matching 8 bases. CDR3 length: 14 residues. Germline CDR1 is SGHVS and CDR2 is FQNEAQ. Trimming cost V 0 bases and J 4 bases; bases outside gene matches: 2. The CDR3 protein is CASSLALAGYEQYF. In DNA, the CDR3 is TGTGCCAGCAGCTTAGCGCTAGCGGGTTACGAGCAGTACTTC.

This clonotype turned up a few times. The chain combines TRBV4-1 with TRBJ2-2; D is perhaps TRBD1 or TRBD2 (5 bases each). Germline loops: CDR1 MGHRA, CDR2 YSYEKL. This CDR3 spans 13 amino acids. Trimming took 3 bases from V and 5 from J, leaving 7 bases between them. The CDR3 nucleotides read TGCGCCAGCAGCCAGGGGGAGACCGGGGAGCTGTTTTTT. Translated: CASSQGETGELFF.

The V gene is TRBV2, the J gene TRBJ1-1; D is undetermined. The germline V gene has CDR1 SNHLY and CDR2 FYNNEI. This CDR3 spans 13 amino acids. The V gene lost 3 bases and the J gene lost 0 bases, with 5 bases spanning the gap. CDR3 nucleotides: TGTGCCAGCAGTGAGTTGGTGAACACTGAAGCTTTCTTT. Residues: CASSELVNTEAFF.

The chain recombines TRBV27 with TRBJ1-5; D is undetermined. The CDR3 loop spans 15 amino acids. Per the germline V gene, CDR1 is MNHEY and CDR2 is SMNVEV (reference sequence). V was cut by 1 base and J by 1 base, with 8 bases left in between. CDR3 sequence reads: CASSLWGNSNQPQHF. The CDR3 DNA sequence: TGTGCCAGCAGTTTATGGGGAAACAGCAATCAGCCCCAGCATTTT.

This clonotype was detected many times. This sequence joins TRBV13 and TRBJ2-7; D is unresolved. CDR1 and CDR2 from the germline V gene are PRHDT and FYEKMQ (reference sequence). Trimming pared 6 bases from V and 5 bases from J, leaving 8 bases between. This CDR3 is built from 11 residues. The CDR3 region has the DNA TGTGCCAGCAGTTGGGCCAACGAGCAGTACTTC. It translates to CASSWANEQYF.

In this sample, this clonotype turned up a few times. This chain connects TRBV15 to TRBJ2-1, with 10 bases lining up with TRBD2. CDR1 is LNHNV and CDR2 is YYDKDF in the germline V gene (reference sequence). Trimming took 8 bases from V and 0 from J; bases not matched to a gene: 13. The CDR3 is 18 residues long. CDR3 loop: CATGGRLAGVSSYNEQFF. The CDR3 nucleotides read TGTGCCACCGGAGGTAGGCTAGCGGGAGTGAGCTCCTACAATGAGCAGTTCTTC.

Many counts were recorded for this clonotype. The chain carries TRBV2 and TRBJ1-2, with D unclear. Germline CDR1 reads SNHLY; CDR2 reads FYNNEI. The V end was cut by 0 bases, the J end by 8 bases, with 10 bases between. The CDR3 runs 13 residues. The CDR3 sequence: CASSEARVEGYTF. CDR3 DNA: TGTGCCAGCAGTGAAGCGCGGGTGGAGGGCTACACCTTC.

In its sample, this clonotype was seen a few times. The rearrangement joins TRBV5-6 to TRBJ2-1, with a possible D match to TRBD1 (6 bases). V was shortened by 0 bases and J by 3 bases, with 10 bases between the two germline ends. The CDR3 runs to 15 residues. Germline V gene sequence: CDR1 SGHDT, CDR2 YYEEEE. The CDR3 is CASSLAGTNYNEQFF. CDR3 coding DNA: TGTGCCAGCAGCTTGGCCGGGACAAACTACAATGAGCAGTTCTTC.

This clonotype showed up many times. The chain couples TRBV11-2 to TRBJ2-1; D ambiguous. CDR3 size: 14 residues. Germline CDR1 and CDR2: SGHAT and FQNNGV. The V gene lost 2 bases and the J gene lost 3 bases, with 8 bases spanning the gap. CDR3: CASSLSNNYNEQFF. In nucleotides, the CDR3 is TGTGCCAGCAGCTTAAGCAACAACTACAATGAGCAGTTCTTC.

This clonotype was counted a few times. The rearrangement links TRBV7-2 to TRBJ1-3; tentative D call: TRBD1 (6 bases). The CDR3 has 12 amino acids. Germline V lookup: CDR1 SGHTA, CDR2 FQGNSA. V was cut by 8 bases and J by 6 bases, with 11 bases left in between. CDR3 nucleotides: TGTGCCAGCTTAGGACAGATAAACACCATATATTTT. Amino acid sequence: CASLGQINTIYF.

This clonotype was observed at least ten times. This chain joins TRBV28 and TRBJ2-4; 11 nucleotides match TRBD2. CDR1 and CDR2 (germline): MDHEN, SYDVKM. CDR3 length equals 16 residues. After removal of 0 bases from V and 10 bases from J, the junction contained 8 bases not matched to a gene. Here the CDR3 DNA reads TGTGCCAGCAGTTTATGGCTAGCGGGAGGATATAGGATTCAGTACTTC. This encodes CASSLWLAGGYRIQYF.

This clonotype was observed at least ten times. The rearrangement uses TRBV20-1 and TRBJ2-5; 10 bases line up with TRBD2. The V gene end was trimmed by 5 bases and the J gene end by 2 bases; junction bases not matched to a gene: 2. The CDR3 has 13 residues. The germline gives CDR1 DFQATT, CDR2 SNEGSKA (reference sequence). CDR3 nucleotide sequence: TGCAGTGCTCCGACTAGCGGGCAAGAGACCCAGTACTTC. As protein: CSAPTSGQETQYF.